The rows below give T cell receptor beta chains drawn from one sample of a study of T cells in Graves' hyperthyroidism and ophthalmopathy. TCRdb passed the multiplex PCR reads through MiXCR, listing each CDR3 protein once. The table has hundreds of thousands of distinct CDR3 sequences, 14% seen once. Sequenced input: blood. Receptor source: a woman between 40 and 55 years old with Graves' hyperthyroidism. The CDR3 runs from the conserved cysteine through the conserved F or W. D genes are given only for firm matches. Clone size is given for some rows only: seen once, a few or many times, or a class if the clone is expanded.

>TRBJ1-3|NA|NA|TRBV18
CASSPPLGTIYF
TGTGCCAGCTCACCACCGCTGGGCACCATATATTTT
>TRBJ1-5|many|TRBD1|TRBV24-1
CATSDTSTGAGNQPQHF
TGTGCCACCAGTGACACCTCGACAGGGGCCGGCAATCAGCCCCAGCATTTT
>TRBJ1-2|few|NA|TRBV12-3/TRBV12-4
CASSPAGLYYGYTF
TGTGCCAGCAGTCCCGCGGGTCTCTACTATGGCTACACCTTC
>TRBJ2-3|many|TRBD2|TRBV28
CASSLSGRDTQYF
TGTGCCAGCAGTTTAAGCGGGAGGGATACGCAGTATTTT
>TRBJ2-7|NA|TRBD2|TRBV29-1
CSVGGGLDEQYF
TGCAGCGTTGGCGGGGGGCTCGACGAGCAGTACTTC
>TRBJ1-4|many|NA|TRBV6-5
CASSYSQFGKLFF
TGTGCCAGCAGTTACTCCCAGTTCGGAAAACTGTTTTTT
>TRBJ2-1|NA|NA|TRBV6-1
CASSEQTYNEQFF
TGTGCCAGCAGTGAACAGACATACAATGAGCAGTTCTTC
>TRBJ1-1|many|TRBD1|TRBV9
CASSDDGAGGTEAFF
TGTGCCAGCAGCGACGACGGGGCAGGGGGCACTGAAGCTTTCTTT
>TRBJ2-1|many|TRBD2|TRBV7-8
CASGTSGHNEQFF
TGTGCCAGCGGAACTAGCGGGCACAATGAGCAGTTCTTC
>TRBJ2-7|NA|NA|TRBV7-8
CASSLGGGHEQYF
TGTGCCAGCAGCCTAGGGGGGGGCCACGAGCAGTACTTC
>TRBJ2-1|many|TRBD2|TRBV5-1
CASSLARGTTKPEWGKTVNEQFF
TGCGCCAGCAGCTTGGCGCGCGGGACTACGAAACCCGAGTGGGGAAAGACGGTGAATGAGCAGTTCTTC
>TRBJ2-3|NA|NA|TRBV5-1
CASSIELAGTDTQYF
TGCGCCAGCAGTATAGAACTAGCTGGGACAGATACGCAGTATTTT
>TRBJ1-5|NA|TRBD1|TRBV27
CASSLTGLRQPQHF
TGTGCCAGCAGTCTGACAGGGTTGCGGCAGCCCCAGCATTTT
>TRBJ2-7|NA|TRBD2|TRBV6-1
CASSNPGLASYEQYF
TGTGCCAGCAGTAATCCAGGACTAGCGTCCTACGAGCAGTACTTC
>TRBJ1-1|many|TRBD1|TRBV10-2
CASADRGTMNTEAFF
TGCGCCAGCGCAGACAGGGGCACCATGAACACTGAAGCTTTCTTT
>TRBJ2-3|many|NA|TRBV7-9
CASNLGVLSDTQYF
TGTGCCAGCAACCTAGGAGTTCTCTCAGATACGCAGTATTTT
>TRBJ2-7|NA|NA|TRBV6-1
CASTGRGRNYEQYF
TGTGCCAGCACGGGCCGGGGGCGAAACTACGAGCAGTACTTC
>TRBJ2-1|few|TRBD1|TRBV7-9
CASSSGQGPFF
TGTGCCAGCAGCTCGGGACAGGGTCCGTTCTTC
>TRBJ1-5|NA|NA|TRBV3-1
CASSQDMGRGQPQHF
TGTGCCAGCAGCCAAGATATGGGGCGGGGTCAGCCCCAGCATTTT
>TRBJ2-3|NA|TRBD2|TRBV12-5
CASGLGLAENTDTQYF
TGTGCTAGTGGTTTGGGACTAGCGGAGAACACAGATACGCAGTATTTT
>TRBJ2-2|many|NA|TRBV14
CASSQLAGTGELFF
TGTGCCAGCAGCCAATTGGCAGGTACCGGGGAGCTGTTTTTT
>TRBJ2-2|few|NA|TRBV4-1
CASSQGQHGYTGELFF
TGCGCCAGCAGCCAAGGCCAGCATGGCTACACCGGGGAGCTGTTTTTT
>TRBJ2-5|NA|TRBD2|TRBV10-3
CAISDPSGRGFGTQYF
TGTGCCATCAGTGACCCTAGCGGGAGGGGATTCGGGACCCAGTACTTC